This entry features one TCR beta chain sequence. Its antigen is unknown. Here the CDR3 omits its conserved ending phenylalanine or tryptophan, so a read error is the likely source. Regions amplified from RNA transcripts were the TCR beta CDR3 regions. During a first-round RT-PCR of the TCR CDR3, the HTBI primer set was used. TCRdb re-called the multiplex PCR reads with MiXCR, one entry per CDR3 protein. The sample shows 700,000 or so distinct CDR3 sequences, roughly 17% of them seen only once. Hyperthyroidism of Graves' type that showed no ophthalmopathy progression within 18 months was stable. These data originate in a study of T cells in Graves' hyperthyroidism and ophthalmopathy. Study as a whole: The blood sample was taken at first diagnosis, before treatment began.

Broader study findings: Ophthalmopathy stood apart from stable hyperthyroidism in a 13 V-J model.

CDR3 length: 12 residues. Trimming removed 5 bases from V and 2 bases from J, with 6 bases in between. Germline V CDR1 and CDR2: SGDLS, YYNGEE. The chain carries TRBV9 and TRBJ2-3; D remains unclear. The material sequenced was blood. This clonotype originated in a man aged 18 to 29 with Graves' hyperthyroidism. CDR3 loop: CASSDLTDTQYS. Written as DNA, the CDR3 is TGTGCCAGCAGTGACCTCACAGATACGCAGTATTCT.